What follows are 13 T cell receptor beta chains derived from one specimen sequenced in a study of post-analysis software for immune sequencing data. The study's findings and limits: About five TRBV segments were more frequent in patients than controls; TRBV5-6, TRBV5-1 and TRBV20-1 belonged to this group.

These receptors are not linked to any known antigen. The TCR beta cDNA libraries carried unique molecular identifiers. TCRdb reanalysed the PCR reads using MiXCR and keeps one entry per CDR3 protein. Altogether hundreds of thousands of distinct CDR3 sequences are present, over 45% being singletons, with the ten largest covering around 10%. What was sequenced was blood. Source of these receptors: a girl aged 2-10 years with multiple sclerosis.

This clonotype has only a few counts. The chain joins TRBV7-3 to TRBJ2-1; 10 nucleotides align to TRBD2. The V gene's germline CDR1 is SGHTA and CDR2 FQGTGA. V trimming: 5 bases; J trimming: 4 bases; junction bases outside the gene matches: 5. CDR3 size: 15 residues. The CDR3 reads CASSPGLAVYNEQFF. The CDR3, as DNA: TGTGCCAGCAGCCCCGGACTAGCGGTATACAATGAGCAGTTCTTC.

This clonotype came up a few times. The junction departs from germline at one end; a sequencing error may be responsible. The chain joins TRBV7-9 to TRBJ1-5; TRBD1 agrees at 7 bases. Germline V gene lookup returns CDR1 SEHNR and CDR2 FQNEAQ (reference sequence). The CDR3 consists of 14 residues. In DNA form, the CDR3 reads TGTGCCGGCAGCTTAGGGGCCGGGACAGAGCCCCAGCATTTT. Translation gives CAGSLGAGTEPQHF.

The V gene is TRBV5-1, the J gene TRBJ2-7, with D perhaps TRBD1 or TRBD2 (6 bases each). TRBJ2-5 matches the DNA end more closely, so the J call is doubtful. This CDR3 spans 16 amino acids. The germline CDR1 and CDR2 sequences are SGHRS and YFSETQ. The CDR3 loop is CASSLAGGTPQETQYF. DNA of the CDR3: TGCGCCAGCAGCTTGGCAGGAGGGACACCCCAAGAGACCCAGTACTTC.

This chain joins TRBV27 and TRBJ1-2, with TRBD1 identical over 7 bases. This CDR3 region has 14 residues. V was pared by 5 bases and J by 2 bases, with 5 bases of the junction left unmatched. Germline assignment: CDR1 MNHEY and CDR2 SMNVEV (reference sequence). Written as DNA, the CDR3 is TGTGCCAGCAGTACCTTGGGACAGAACTATGGCTACACCTTC. Protein sequence: CASSTLGQNYGYTF.

The J gene is TRBJ1-1, the V gene TRBV15; 7 nucleotides align to TRBD1. The germline gives CDR1 LNHNV, CDR2 YYDKDF (reference sequence). This CDR3 has 13 amino acids. V lost 2 bases and J lost 8; bases outside the gene matches: 5. DNA for the CDR3: TGTGCCACCAGCAGACGACAGGGTTTCGAAGCTTTCTTT. It yields the protein CATSRRQGFEAFF.

The chain is built from TRBV12-3 or TRBV12-4 and TRBJ2-1; 9 bases agree with TRBD2. Trimming at V came to 8 bases and at J to 6 bases, leaving 5 bases not matched to a gene. CDR3 size: 13 residues. In DNA form, the CDR3 reads TGTGCCAGCTCGGCTAGCGGGACCAATGAGCAGTTCTTC. Protein sequence: CASSASGTNEQFF.

The chain employs TRBV12-3 or TRBV12-4 and TRBJ1-2; tentatively, D is TRBD1 (6 bases). The V and J ends lost 2 bases and 4 bases respectively, with 17 bases between them. This CDR3 spans 16 amino acids. CDR3 coding DNA: TGTGCCAGCAGTTTAACCGCGCGCGGGGGGGCCTATGGCTACACCTTC. This translates into CASSLTARGGAYGYTF.

The chain is built from TRBV2 and TRBJ2-3, with D possibly TRBD2 on 5 matching bases. V was cut by 4 bases and J by 5 bases, with 7 bases left in between. Germline V gene data show CDR1 as SNHLY and CDR2 as FYNNEI. The length of the CDR3 is 12 residues. CDR3 in amino acids: CASSAGVDTQYF. The CDR3, as DNA: TGTGCCAGCAGTGCCGGGGTAGATACGCAGTATTTT.

The rearrangement links TRBV12-3 or TRBV12-4 to TRBJ2-3; tentatively, D is TRBD2 (6 bases). CDR3 size: 15 residues. The V gene lost 5 bases and the J gene lost 4 bases, with 16 bases spanning the gap. The CDR3 DNA follows: TGTGCCAGCAGTCCCGCGGGACTGGCATCAGATACGCAGTATTTT. This codes for CASSPAGLASDTQYF.

The rearrangement joins TRBV4-2 to TRBJ2-5; D may be TRBD2 (5 bases). CDR3 length equals 15 residues. Trimming removed 2 bases at V and 5 bases at J, with 15 bases between. Looked up from germline, CDR1 is LGHNA and CDR2 is YNFKEQ. The CDR3, as DNA: TGTGCCAGCAGCCAACTTTTGAGGGTCGGGGAGACCCAGTACTTC. This sequence encodes CASSQLLRVGETQYF.

A few counts support this clonotype. The chain uses TRBV2 and TRBJ2-6; 9 nucleotides line up with TRBD1. The CDR3 spans 15 residues. V dropped 8 bases and J dropped 0; count of bases not matched to a gene: 2. CDR1 and CDR2 from the germline V gene are SNHLY and FYNNEI. The CDR3 coding sequence is TGTGCCAGCCACAGGGGGCTCTCTGGGGCCAACGTCCTGACTTTC. As protein: CASHRGLSGANVLTF.

The chain joins TRBV30 to TRBJ1-5; tentatively, D is TRBD1 (6 bases). This CDR3 is built from 12 residues. Germline V gene data show CDR1 as GTSNPN and CDR2 as SVGIG (reference sequence). V was shortened by 7 bases and J by 3 bases, with 10 bases between the two germline ends. CDR3 protein: CAYRDTNQPQHF. CDR3 bases: TGTGCCTACCGGGACACCAATCAGCCCCAGCATTTT.

To note about this clonotype: The junction shows a germline mismatch at one end, possibly a read error. V gene TRBV7-7 combines with J gene TRBJ2-3, with 10 bases aligning to TRBD1. There are 16 residues in the CDR3. Per the germline V gene, CDR1 is SSHAT and CDR2 is FNYEAQ (reference sequence). CDR3 region: CASSADRGQAGDTQYF. DNA of the CDR3: TGTGCTAGCAGCGCCGACAGGGGGCAAGCGGGAGATACGCAGTATTTT.